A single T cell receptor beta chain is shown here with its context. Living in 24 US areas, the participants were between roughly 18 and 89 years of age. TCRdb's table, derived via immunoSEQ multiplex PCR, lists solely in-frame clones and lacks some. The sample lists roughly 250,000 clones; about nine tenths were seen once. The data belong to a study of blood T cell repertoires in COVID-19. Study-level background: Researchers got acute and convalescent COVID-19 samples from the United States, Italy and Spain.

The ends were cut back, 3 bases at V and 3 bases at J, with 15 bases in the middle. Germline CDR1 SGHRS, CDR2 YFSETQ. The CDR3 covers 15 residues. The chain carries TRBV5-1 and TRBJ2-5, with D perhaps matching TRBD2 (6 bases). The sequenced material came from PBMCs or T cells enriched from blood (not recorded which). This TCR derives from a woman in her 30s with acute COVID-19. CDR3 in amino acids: CASSSPWGGEETQYF. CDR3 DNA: TGCGCCAGCAGCTCCCCCTGGGGAGGAGAAGAGACCCAGTACTTC.